The rows below give T cell receptor beta chains drawn from one sample of a study of blood T cell repertoires in COVID-19. TCRdb's copy holds only in-frame clones and misses some; the assay was immunoSEQ multiplex PCR. The data show tens of thousands of clones, approximately 92% seen once. Sequenced sample: peripheral blood. The receptor source for this set is a woman aged 55-75 years with active COVID-19. CDR3s include the opening cysteine and the closing phenylalanine or tryptophan. D genes are given only for firm matches. Clone sizes are given selectively: once, few, many, or a class where the clone is expanded.

CASSRGTGDTGELFF,TGCGCCAGCAGCAGAGGGACAGGGGATACCGGGGAGCTGTTTTTT,TRBJ2-2,TRBV5-1,TRBD1,once
CASSEPQGYGYTF,TGTGCCAGCAGTGAACCCCAGGGCTATGGCTACACCTTC,TRBJ1-2,TRBV6-1,.,.
CASSLDRATEAFF,TGTGCCAGCAGTTTAGACAGGGCCACTGAAGCTTTCTTT,TRBJ1-1,TRBV12-3/TRBV12-4,.,once
CASSKVDRPSTDTQYF,TGTGCCAGCAGCAAAGTGGACAGACCTAGCACAGATACGCAGTATTTT,TRBJ2-3,TRBV21-1,.,.
CASSGQVDGYTF,TGTGCCAGCAGCGGACAGGTCGATGGCTACACCTTC,TRBJ1-2,TRBV6-5,TRBD1,once
CASSYGQVYGYTF,TGTGCCAGCAGTTATGGACAGGTTTATGGCTACACCTTC,TRBJ1-2,TRBV28,TRBD1,.
CASSSGNYGYTF,TGTGCCAGCAGTTCAGGGAACTATGGCTACACCTTC,TRBJ1-2,TRBV12-3/TRBV12-4,.,.
CASSSRTSGRYSYNEQFF,TGTGCCAGCAGTTCAAGGACTAGCGGGAGGTATTCCTACAATGAGCAGTTCTTC,TRBJ2-1,TRBV27,TRBD2,.
CASSILSGTGGLEQYF,TGTGCCAGCAGCATCCTCTCCGGGACAGGGGGCTTAGAGCAGTACTTC,TRBJ2-7,TRBV27,TRBD1,once
CASSSAYEQYF,TGCGCCAGCAGCTCGGCCTACGAGCAGTACTTC,TRBJ2-7,TRBV5-1,.,few
CASSLEDRVGQPQHF,TGTGCCAGCAGCCTGGAGGACAGGGTGGGTCAGCCCCAGCATTTT,TRBJ1-5,TRBV9,TRBD1,.
CASSYGLGQQETQYF,TGTGCCAGCAGTTACGGATTAGGACAGCAAGAGACCCAGTACTTC,TRBJ2-5,TRBV6-5,.,once
CASSRGGRGELFF,TGTGCCAGCAGCCGAGGGGGTCGCGGGGAGCTGTTTTTT,TRBJ2-2,TRBV28,.,.
CASSERTGEQFF,TGTGCCAGCAGTGAACGGACAGGGGAGCAGTTCTTC,TRBJ2-1,TRBV6-1,TRBD1,.
CASSPMASSTDTQYF,TGTGCCAGCTCACCAATGGCCTCAAGCACAGATACGCAGTATTTT,TRBJ2-3,TRBV18,.,.
CASSQETPGYRLGTEAFF,TGCGCCAGCAGCCAAGAGACCCCGGGATATAGGTTAGGGACTGAAGCTTTCTTT,TRBJ1-1,TRBV4-1,.,.
CATSGGSSYNEQFF,TGTGCCACCAGTGGAGGGTCCTCCTACAATGAGCAGTTCTTC,TRBJ2-1,TRBV24-1,.,.
CASSVETPTSGKYNEQFF,TGTGCCAGCAGCGTAGAAACCCCAACTAGCGGGAAATACAATGAGCAGTTCTTC,TRBJ2-1,TRBV9,TRBD2,.
CASSIAKGTGSSGANVLTF,TGTGCCAGTAGTATAGCAAAAGGGACAGGGTCTTCTGGGGCCAACGTCCTGACTTTC,TRBJ2-6,TRBV19,TRBD1,.
CASSVDGTGVDEQYF,TGTGCCAGCAGCGTAGACGGGACAGGGGTCGACGAGCAGTACTTC,TRBJ2-7,TRBV9,TRBD1,.
CASSLQGPTNYGYTF,TGTGCCAGCAGCTTACAGGGCCCCACTAACTATGGCTACACCTTC,TRBJ1-2,TRBV5-4,.,.
CASSGARSYNEQFF,TGTGCCAGCTCGGGAGCCCGCTCCTACAATGAGCAGTTCTTC,TRBJ2-1,TRBV2,.,once
CASSQTGSTEAFF,TGTGCCAGCAGCCAAACAGGGAGCACTGAAGCTTTCTTT,TRBJ1-1,TRBV7-9,.,once
CASSFTSSYNEQFF,TGTGCCAGCAGCTTTACTAGCTCCTACAATGAGCAGTTCTTC,TRBJ2-1,TRBV7-3,.,.
CATPGGSTDTQYF,TGTGCCACACCAGGCGGGTCCACAGATACGCAGTATTTT,TRBJ2-3,TRBV7-9,.,once
CSASNGQGDTDTQYF,TGCAGTGCTAGTAACGGACAGGGGGACACAGATACGCAGTATTTT,TRBJ2-3,TRBV20-1,TRBD1,few
CASSIDGSGRTQYF,TGTGCCAGTAGTATAGACGGGTCCGGGAGGACCCAGTACTTC,TRBJ2-5,TRBV19,.,.
CASSQGDSNYGYTF,TGCGCCAGCAGCCAAGGGGACAGTAACTATGGCTACACCTTC,TRBJ1-2,TRBV5-1,TRBD1,.